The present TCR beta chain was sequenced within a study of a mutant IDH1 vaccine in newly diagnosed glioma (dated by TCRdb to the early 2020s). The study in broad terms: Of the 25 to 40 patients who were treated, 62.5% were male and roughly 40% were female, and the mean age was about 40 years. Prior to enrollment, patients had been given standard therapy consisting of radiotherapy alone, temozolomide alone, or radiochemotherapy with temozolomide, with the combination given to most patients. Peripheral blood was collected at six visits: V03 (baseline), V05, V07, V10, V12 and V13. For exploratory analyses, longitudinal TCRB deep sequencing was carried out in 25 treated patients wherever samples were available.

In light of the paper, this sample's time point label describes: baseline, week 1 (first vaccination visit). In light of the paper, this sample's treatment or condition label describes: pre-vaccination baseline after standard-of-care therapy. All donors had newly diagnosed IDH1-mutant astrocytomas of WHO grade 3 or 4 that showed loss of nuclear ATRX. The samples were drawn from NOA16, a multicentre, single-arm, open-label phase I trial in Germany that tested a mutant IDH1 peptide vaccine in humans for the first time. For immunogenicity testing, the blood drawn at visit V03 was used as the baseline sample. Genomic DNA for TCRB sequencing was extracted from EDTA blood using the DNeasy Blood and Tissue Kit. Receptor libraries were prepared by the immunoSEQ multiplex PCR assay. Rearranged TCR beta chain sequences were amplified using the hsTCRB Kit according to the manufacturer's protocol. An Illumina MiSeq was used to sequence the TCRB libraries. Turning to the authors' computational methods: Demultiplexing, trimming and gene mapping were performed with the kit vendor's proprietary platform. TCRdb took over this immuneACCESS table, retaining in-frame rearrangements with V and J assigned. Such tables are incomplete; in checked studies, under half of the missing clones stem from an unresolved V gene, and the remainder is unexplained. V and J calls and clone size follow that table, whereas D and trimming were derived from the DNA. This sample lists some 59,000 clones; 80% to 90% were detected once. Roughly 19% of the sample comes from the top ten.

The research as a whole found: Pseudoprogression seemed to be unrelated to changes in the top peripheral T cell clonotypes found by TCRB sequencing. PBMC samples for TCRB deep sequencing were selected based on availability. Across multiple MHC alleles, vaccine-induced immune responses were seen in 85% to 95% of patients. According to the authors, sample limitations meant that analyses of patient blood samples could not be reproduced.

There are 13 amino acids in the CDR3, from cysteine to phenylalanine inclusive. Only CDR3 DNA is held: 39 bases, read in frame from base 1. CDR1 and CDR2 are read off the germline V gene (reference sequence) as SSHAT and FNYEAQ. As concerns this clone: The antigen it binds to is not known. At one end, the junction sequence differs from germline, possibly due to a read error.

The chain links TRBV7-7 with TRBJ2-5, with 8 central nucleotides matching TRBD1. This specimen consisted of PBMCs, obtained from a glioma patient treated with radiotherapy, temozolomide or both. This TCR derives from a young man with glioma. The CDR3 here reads CASSLRQGETQYF. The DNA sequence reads TGTGCTAGCAGCCTCAGACAGGGGGAGACCCAGTACTTC.